This T cell receptor beta chain comes out of a study of beta chain features in type 1 diabetes. Study findings and constraints: Shortening that was moderate but significant affected the TCRB CDR3s of Type 1 diabetes patients in all four CD4+ subsets. Amplification by PCR could prefer shorter templates, with the same effect in patients and controls.

The CDR3 contains 15 residues. The germline gives CDR1 SGDLS, CDR2 YYNGEE. V dropped 4 bases and J dropped 0 bases, with 12 bases sitting between them. This clone was observed a few times. Its target is unknown. Markers CD45RO/CCR7/CD25/CD127/CD95/CD27 served to sort CD4+ naive, central memory, regulatory and stem cell-like memory cells. TCRB transcripts that were expressed got sequenced, as all of the isolated RNA had been reverse transcribed. Produced via immunoSEQ multiplex PCR; TCRdb's table is partial and in-frame only. The sample lists a few hundred thousand clones, about 11% occurring once. Source material: naive CD4+ T cells from blood. This chain joins TRBV9 and TRBJ2-3, with a possible D match to TRBD1 (6 bases). The clonotype originates from a man aged 25 to 40 with type 1 diabetes. CDR3 in amino acids: CASSPRTASTDTQYF. The CDR3 bases are TGTGCCAGCAGCCCCCGGACAGCTAGCACAGATACGCAGTATTTT.